The present T cell receptor beta chain was sequenced within a study of identical twins listed by TCRdb under 2016. Regarding the complete study: To test whether fetal clonotypes persist, the study used deep sequencing on TCR alpha and beta repertoires from monozygotic twins, unrelated adults of various ages, and cord blood. To rule out contamination, the twin experiments were replicated at different times with different library preparation protocols.

This clonotype was seen repeatedly, ten times or more. No cognate antigen has been identified for it. No qualities accompany the bases; no much larger clone lies one base away. Only healthy Caucasian donors were included. The twin cohort consisted of three pairs of female monozygotic twins, all aged roughly 18 to 30 years. Peripheral blood mononuclear cells were used as the source from which RNA for TCR libraries was isolated. The CDR1 and CDR2 encoded by the germline V gene (reference sequence) are LNHNV and YYDKDF. The junction carries 9 bases between V and J, which are trimmed by 0 bases and 4 bases respectively. The CDR3 runs 15 residues from the cysteine to the phenylalanine. CDR3 DNA only is kept here, 45 bases in frame from base 1. The full study reports these points: Fewer insertions were carried by abundant cord blood beta clonotypes; a weaker similar trend was observed in young adult naive repertoires, while no such trend was observed in memory repertoires. A weaker excess of twin sharing was found in beta out-of-frame sequences because the signal-to-noise ratio was lowered by fewer shared sequences. Conclusions relied on cross-sectional statistical analysis, since the same donors could not be followed over many years. In monozygotic twins, recombination models systematically underestimated out-of-frame TCR alpha sharing, but the models matched the sharing seen between unrelated individuals. Out-of-frame TCR alpha sequences shared between twins showed an excess of low generation-probability sequences compared with coincidental sharing between unrelated individuals. Zero-insertion analyses could be partly confounded by invariant T cells such as MAIT and iNKT, although diverse VJ usage argued against such confounding for most clonotypes.

Library preparation used 5' RACE. The instrument given in TCRdb is Illumina HiSeq 2000. Template switching added a universal primer binding site, and the final cDNA carried a unique molecular identifier that allowed TCR cDNA molecules to be counted accurately. Specific primers in the conserved constant-segment region were used to synthesize first-strand cDNA for the TCR alpha and beta chains. To control for contamination, each cDNA library was double barcoded with a SMART-Mk sample barcode plus Illumina barcodes. Two successive PCR steps introduced TruSeq adapter sequences along with Illumina sample barcodes. The TCR alpha and beta cDNA libraries were sequenced on the Illumina HiSeq platform using custom primers. In the authors' own workflow: MiGEC processed the raw reads to extract unique molecular identifiers, while MiXCR was used to determine the CDR3 positions. For each individual, recombination models were inferred using an EM algorithm with the repgenHMM and IGoR tools. Shared clonotypes were analyzed with the tcR package in R, and sharing was normalized by the product of cloneset sizes. To study raw recombination without the effects of thymic and clonal selection, out-of-frame nonproductive sequences were analyzed. The public reads were reprocessed in TCRdb via fastp at Q25 and MiXCR, keeping in-frame beta chains. Entries are consolidated by CDR3 protein sequence, retaining the most common genes and DNA. What appears here as the V and J calls and clone size reflects TCRdb's work, not the paper's. Counted in this sample were about 890,000 distinct CDR3 sequences; around 12% of them appeared once. Around 1.6% of the sample comes from the top ten.

This sample was also put to use in a study of yellow fever vaccine responses in identical twins. As that second study puts it: The T cell response to vaccination in identical twins was reported by the authors to appear partly convergent and partly personalized. The study precisely tracked vaccine-responding T cell clones in identical twins.

This TCR was recovered from a woman aged 18 to 35 in good health. The chain is encoded by TRBV15 joined to TRBJ2-2; TRBD2 might be the D gene, on 6 matching bases. The sample taken for sequencing was PBMCs. The CDR3: CATSRDGSGTGELFF. The nucleotide sequence is TGTGCCACCAGCAGAGATGGTAGCGGCACCGGGGAGCTGTTTTTT. Extended through the reference TRBV15 and TRBJ2-2 proteins, this CDR3 yields the full variable domain: DAMVIQNPRYQVTQFGKPVTLSCSQTLNHNVMYWYQQKSSQAPKLLFHYYDKDFNNEADTPDNFQSRRPNTSFCFLDIRSPGLGDTAMYLCATSRDGSGTGELFFGEGSRLTVL.